Below are 26 T cell receptor beta chains sequenced from a single sample in a study of T cell responses to AZD1222 COVID-19 vaccine. Produced via immunoSEQ multiplex PCR; TCRdb's table is partial and in-frame only. The sample holds over 150,000 clones, around 90% seen once. The specimen comprised peripheral blood, sampled on day 0 of AZD1222 vaccination. Receptors originate from an adult in good health.

The chain recombines TRBV5-1 with TRBJ1-4, with 8 nucleotides matching TRBD1. This CDR3 has 15 amino acids. V was pared by 4 bases and J by 10 bases, with 12 bases of the junction left unmatched. Germline V gene data show CDR1 as SGHRS and CDR2 as YFSETQ. CDR3 residues: CASSQTGAGRAKLFF. The DNA of the CDR3 is TGCGCCAGCAGCCAGACAGGGGCCGGTAGGGCAAAACTGTTTTTT.

Remarks on this clone: This sample also contains other DNA sequences that code for the same CDR3. The chain has TRBV20-1 and TRBJ1-2; D not certain. The germline V gene has CDR1 DFQATT and CDR2 SNEGSKA (reference sequence). The length of the CDR3 is 9 residues. The ends were cut back, 5 bases at V and 8 bases at J, with 6 bases in the middle. Written as DNA, the CDR3 is TGCAGTGCTCCGGGGGGCTACACCTTC. It codes for CSAPGGYTF.

The V gene is TRBV5-1, the J gene TRBJ1-1, with TRBD1 as a possible D gene (5 bases). CDR1 is SGHRS, CDR2 YFSETQ, per germline. Trimming left V 4 bases short and J 7 bases short, with 17 bases between. There are 14 residues in the CDR3. CDR3 nucleotides: TGCGCCAGCAGCCCGATGGGGGTCCCCGGTGAAGCTTTCTTT. Protein product: CASSPMGVPGEAFF.

V usage is TRBV7-3 and J usage is TRBJ1-2; D is possibly TRBD1 (5 bases). Trimming shortened V by 5 bases and J by 0 bases, and 13 bases separated the two germline ends. The CDR3 is made up of 15 amino acids. Germline CDR1 and CDR2: SGHTA and FQGTGA. The CDR3: CASSLWGDSNYGYTF. DNA for the CDR3: TGTGCCAGCAGCCTCTGGGGGGACTCTAACTATGGCTACACCTTC.

This chain connects TRBV4-3 to TRBJ2-3; 9 positions agree with TRBD2. Per the germline V gene, CDR1 is LGHNA and CDR2 is YSLEER. The CDR3 consists of 16 residues. The J segment lost 3 bases and the V segment lost 0 bases, leaving 4 bases of the junction unmatched. CDR3 sequence: CASSQDGTSLTDTQYF. Written as DNA, the CDR3 is TGCGCCAGCAGCCAAGATGGGACTAGCCTGACAGATACGCAGTATTTT.

The chain has TRBV4-3 and TRBJ1-4, with 7 bases lining up with TRBD1. The CDR3 totals 16 residues. The J segment lost 8 bases and the V segment lost 3 bases, leaving 12 bases of the junction unmatched. Looked up from germline, CDR1 is LGHNA and CDR2 is YSLEER. CDR3 sequence: CASSQGKGGGQEKLFF. The CDR3 DNA sequence: TGCGCCAGCAGCCAGGGAAAAGGGGGCGGGCAGGAAAAACTGTTTTTT.

V and J are TRBV7-8 and TRBJ1-6; TRBD1 matches at 8 bases. Germline V gives CDR1 SGHVS, CDR2 FQNEAQ. Unmatched junction bases numbered 2, after V lost 2 bases and J lost 5 bases. The CDR3 consists of 15 residues. The CDR3 DNA reads TGTGCCAGCAGCTTAACGACAGGGGATAATTCACCCCTCCACTTT. Residues: CASSLTTGDNSPLHF.

The V and J genes are TRBV27 and TRBJ1-5; D possibly corresponds to TRBD1 (5 bases). With 2 bases removed from V and 2 bases from J, the gap between germline ends came to 10 bases. The CDR3 extends over 15 amino acids. CDR1 MNHEY and CDR2 SMNVEV come from the germline V gene (reference sequence). CDR3 DNA: TGTGCCAGCAGTTTAGGGGCGCGAGGCAATCAGCCCCAGCATTTT. This codes for CASSLGARGNQPQHF.

V gene TRBV5-1 combines with J gene TRBJ1-4; D not resolved. The CDR3 is 15 amino acids. Germline V gives CDR1 SGHRS, CDR2 YFSETQ. The V and J ends lost 8 bases and 5 bases respectively, with 19 bases between them. The CDR3 nucleotides read TGCGCCAGTAGACCCCCAGACACAAGGAATGAAAAACTGTTTTTT. Encoded protein: CASRPPDTRNEKLFF.

This chain uses TRBV11-1 with TRBJ2-7, with 9 bases lining up with TRBD1. J was trimmed by 3 bases and V by 3 bases; bases with no gene match: 3. CDR1 SGHAT and CDR2 FQDESV come from the germline V gene (reference sequence). The CDR3 is 14 residues long. CDR3 amino acids: CASSFDRGSYEQYF. For the CDR3, the DNA is TGTGCCAGCAGCTTTGACAGGGGGAGCTACGAGCAGTACTTC.

V gene TRBV6-1 combines with J gene TRBJ2-7; 10 bases are shared with TRBD2. This CDR3 region has 14 residues. Per the germline V gene, CDR1 is MNHNS and CDR2 is SASEGT. V shed 5 bases, J shed 4 bases, and the junction held 5 bases outside the gene matches. The CDR3: CASSWVSGGYEQYF. CDR3 sequence (DNA): TGTGCCAGCAGTTGGGTTAGCGGGGGGTACGAGCAGTACTTC.

This sequence joins TRBV18 and TRBJ2-1; D is undetermined. There are 15 residues in the CDR3. Trimming cost V 2 bases and J 0 bases, with 8 bases left between them. Per germline, CDR1 KGHSH and CDR2 LQKENI. The CDR3 coding sequence is TGTGCCAGCTCACCAGCGGTGAGCTCCTACAATGAGCAGTTCTTC. It yields the protein CASSPAVSSYNEQFF.

The chain employs TRBV7-3 and TRBJ2-1; TRBD1 or TRBD2 may be the D gene (5 bases each). V lost 5 bases and J 6 bases, leaving 14 bases between the germline ends. The germline V gene has CDR1 SGHTA and CDR2 FQGTGA. The CDR3 contains 14 residues. CDR3 sequence (DNA): TGTGCCAGCAGCGAAACCGGGACCCGCAATGAGCAGTTCTTC. Translated: CASSETGTRNEQFF.

The gene calls are TRBV5-3 and TRBJ1-5, with a possible D match to TRBD1 (6 bases). TRBV5-3 is placed among ORFs of uncertain function. CDR3 length: 20 amino acids. The germline V and J ends were trimmed by 4 bases and 2 bases, with 28 bases remaining between them. DNA for the CDR3: TGTGCCAGAAGCCGACGGGGGGGCCCTCGACAATATGGTGGCAATCAGCCCCAGCATTTT. It encodes CARSRRGGPRQYGGNQPQHF.

The J gene is TRBJ1-5, the V gene TRBV28; no reliable D call. The CDR3 consists of 17 residues. V was trimmed by 7 bases and J by 0 bases, leaving 19 bases between them. Looked up from germline, CDR1 is MDHEN and CDR2 is SYDVKM. In DNA, the CDR3 is TGTGCCAGCATTATGGAGATAGAAGGGTATAGCAATCAGCCCCAGCATTTT. As protein: CASIMEIEGYSNQPQHF.

The gene calls are TRBV30 and TRBJ1-6, with D tentatively TRBD1 (6 bases). V gave up 0 bases and J gave up 0 bases, with 18 bases separating them. From germline, CDR1 is GTSNPN and CDR2 SVGIG (reference sequence). The CDR3 runs to 19 residues. The CDR3 DNA sequence: TGTGCCTGGAGTGTACGGTCTGGGGGCCTATCCTCCTATAATTCACCCCTCCACTTT. Amino acid sequence: CAWSVRSGGLSSYNSPLHF.

The V call is TRBV30, the J call TRBJ1-5; 7 nucleotides match TRBD1. Germline CDR1 reads GTSNPN; CDR2 reads SVGIG (reference sequence). This CDR3 region has 13 residues. V was pared by 7 bases and J by 1 base, with 4 bases of the junction left unmatched. DNA of the CDR3: TGTGCCTTCAGGGGGGGGAGCAATCAGCCCCAGCATTTT. This codes for CAFRGGSNQPQHF.

Here the CDR3 DNA reads TGTGCCAGCAGCTTGGCGGTCCTAGCGAGTGCCCAGTACTTC. Translated, it gives CASSLAVLASAQYF. The J gene is TRBJ2-5, the V gene TRBV5-8; D possibly corresponds to TRBD2 (6 bases). CDR3 length: 14 residues. With 0 bases removed from V and 9 bases from J, the gap between germline ends came to 15 bases. Germline lookup yields CDR1 SGHTS and CDR2 YDEGEE.

The gene calls are TRBV20-1 and TRBJ2-7; possibly TRBD2 for D (5 bases). V dropped 3 bases and J dropped 4 bases, with 13 bases sitting between them. Germline-derived CDR1 and CDR2 are DFQATT and SNEGSKA (reference sequence). The length of the CDR3 is 13 residues. In DNA, the CDR3 is TGCAGTGCTAGTAGTCTAGCTCTATACGAGCAGTACTTC. Residues: CSASSLALYEQYF.

The chain recombines TRBV4-1 with TRBJ2-3; D is perhaps TRBD2 (5 bases). CDR1 and CDR2 from the germline V gene are MGHRA and YSYEKL. Trimming took 1 base from V and 1 from J, leaving 6 bases between them. The CDR3 sequence is 14 residues long. The CDR3 here is CASSQGRGTDTQYF. CDR3 DNA: TGCGCCAGCAGCCAAGGGCGGGGCACAGATACGCAGTATTTT.

The chain couples TRBV11-3 to TRBJ1-1, with a possible D match to TRBD1 (5 bases). The V end was cut by 3 bases, the J end by 0 bases, with 8 bases between. Germline values: CDR1 SGHNT, CDR2 YENEEA. The CDR3 spans 14 residues. CDR3 sequence: CASSFEGMNTEAFF. The DNA of the CDR3 is TGTGCCAGCAGCTTCGAGGGGATGAACACTGAAGCTTTCTTT.

The gene calls are TRBV24-1 and TRBJ1-2, with D unclear. V was cut by 3 bases and J by 3 bases, with 13 bases left in between. CDR1 and CDR2 (germline): KGHDR, SFDVKD. The CDR3 spans 15 residues. For the CDR3, the DNA is TGTGCCACCAGTGATCCGATGAGCGGGTACTATGGCTACACCTTC. Protein sequence: CATSDPMSGYYGYTF.

The V call is TRBV19, the J call TRBJ1-5; perhaps TRBD1 as D (5 bases). Germline assignment: CDR1 LNHDA and CDR2 SQIVND (reference sequence). Between the trimmed V and J ends, which lost 2 bases and 7 bases, there was a span of 15 bases. This CDR3 is built from 15 residues. CDR3 region: CASSITPWGEQPQHF. As DNA, the CDR3 is TGTGCCAGTAGTATAACCCCCTGGGGCGAGCAGCCCCAGCATTTT.

The count of this clone is one. This chain uses TRBV7-2 with TRBJ1-1; 9 bases are a match to TRBD1. The germline gives CDR1 SGHTA, CDR2 FQGNSA. J was trimmed by 0 bases and V by 5 bases; bases with no gene match: 7. The CDR3 is 16 residues long. The CDR3 bases are TGTGCCAGCAGCCTACTCGGGACAGGGCTGAACACTGAAGCTTTCTTT. Translating it yields CASSLLGTGLNTEAFF.

V usage is TRBV24-1 and J usage is TRBJ2-1; 14 bases line up with TRBD2. After removal of 0 bases from V and 7 bases from J, the junction contained 4 bases not matched to a gene. Germline V gene sequence: CDR1 KGHDR, CDR2 SFDVKD. This CDR3 has 17 residues. Here the CDR3 reads CATSDLGTSGSPNEQFF. CDR3 nucleotides: TGTGCCACCAGTGATTTGGGGACTAGCGGGAGTCCAAATGAGCAGTTCTTC.

V is TRBV10-3 and J is TRBJ2-7, with D perhaps being TRBD1 or TRBD2 (5 bases each). Germline CDR1 ENHRY, CDR2 SYGVKD. The CDR3 has 15 amino acids. Trimming stripped 4 bases from V and 4 bases from J, with 17 bases between. The CDR3 bases are TGTGCCATCAGTGGAGGGACGGAACAACCTTACGAGCAGTACTTC. Protein product: CAISGGTEQPYEQYF.